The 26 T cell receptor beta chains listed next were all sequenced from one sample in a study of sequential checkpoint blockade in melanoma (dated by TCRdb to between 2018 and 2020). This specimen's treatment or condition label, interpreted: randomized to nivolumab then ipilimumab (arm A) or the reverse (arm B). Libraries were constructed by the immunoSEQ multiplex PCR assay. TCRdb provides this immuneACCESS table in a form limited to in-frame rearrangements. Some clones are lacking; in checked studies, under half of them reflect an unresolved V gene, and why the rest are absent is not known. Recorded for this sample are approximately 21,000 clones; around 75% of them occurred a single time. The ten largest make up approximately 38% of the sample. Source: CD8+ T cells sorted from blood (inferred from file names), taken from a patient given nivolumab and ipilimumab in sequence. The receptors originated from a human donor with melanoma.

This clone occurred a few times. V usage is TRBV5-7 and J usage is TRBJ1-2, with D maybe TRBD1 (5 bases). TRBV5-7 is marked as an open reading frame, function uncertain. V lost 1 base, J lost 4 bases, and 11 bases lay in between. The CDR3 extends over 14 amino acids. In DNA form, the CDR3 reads TGTGCCAGCAGCTTGATCAGGGCCCCCTATGGCTACACCTTC. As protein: CASSLIRAPYGYTF.

The CDR3 DNA follows: TGTGCCAGCACGGGACTAGCGGGAGGGCACAATGAGCAGTTCTTC. Encoded protein: CASTGLAGGHNEQFF. This chain links TRBV28 with TRBJ2-1, with 16 bases identical to TRBD2. This CDR3 spans 15 amino acids. V lost 7 bases, J lost 5 bases, and 2 bases stayed unmatched. Germline CDR1 and CDR2: MDHEN and SYDVKM.

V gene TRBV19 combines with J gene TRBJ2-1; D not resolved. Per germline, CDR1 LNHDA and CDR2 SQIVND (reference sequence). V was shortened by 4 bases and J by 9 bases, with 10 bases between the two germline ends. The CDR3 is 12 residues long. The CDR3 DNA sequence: TGTGCCAGTAGTACGACTTTGGTTGAGCAGTTCTTC. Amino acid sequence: CASSTTLVEQFF.

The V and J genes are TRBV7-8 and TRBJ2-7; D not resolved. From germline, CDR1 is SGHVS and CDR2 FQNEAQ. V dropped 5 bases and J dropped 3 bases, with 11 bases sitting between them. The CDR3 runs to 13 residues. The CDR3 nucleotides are TGTGCCAGCAGCCCTTCTCAGTACTACGAGCAGTACTTC. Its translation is CASSPSQYYEQYF.

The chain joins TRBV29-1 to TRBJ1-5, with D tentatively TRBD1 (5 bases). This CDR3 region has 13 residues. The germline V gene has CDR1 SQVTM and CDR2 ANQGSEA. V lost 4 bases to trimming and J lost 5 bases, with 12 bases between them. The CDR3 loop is CSVGGDGDQPQHF. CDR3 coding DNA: TGCAGCGTTGGGGGGGACGGTGATCAGCCCCAGCATTTT.

The CDR3 loop is CASSFGGDTEAFF. The CDR3 DNA reads TGTGCCAGCAGCTTCGGGGGGGACACTGAAGCTTTCTTT. This chain connects TRBV5-4 to TRBJ1-1, with a weak D call TRBD1 (5 bases). The CDR3 totals 13 residues. Trimming pared 2 bases from V and 3 bases from J, leaving 8 bases between. CDR1 is SGHNT, CDR2 YYREEE, per germline (reference sequence). The whole variable domain, filled in from reference TRBV5-4 and TRBJ1-1, reads ETGVTQSPTHLIKTRGQQVTLRCSSQSGHNTVSWYQQALGQGPQFIFQYYREEENGRGNFPPRFSGLQFPNYSSELNVNALELDDSALYLCASSFGGDTEAFFGQGTRLTVV.

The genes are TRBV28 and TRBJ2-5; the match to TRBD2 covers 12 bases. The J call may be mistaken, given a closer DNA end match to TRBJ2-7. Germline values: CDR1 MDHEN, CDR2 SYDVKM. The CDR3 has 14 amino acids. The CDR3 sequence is CASSYGLAGNEQYF. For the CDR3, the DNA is TGTGCCAGCAGTTACGGACTAGCGGGGAACGAGCAGTACTTC.

Here the CDR3 reads CASSLTGVGSGAFF. CDR3 sequence (DNA): TGCGCCAGCAGCTTGACGGGAGTGGGATCGGGAGCTTTCTTT. This chain links TRBV5-1 with TRBJ1-1, with no clear D. Per the germline V gene, CDR1 is SGHRS and CDR2 is YFSETQ. The CDR3 totals 14 residues. With 1 base removed from V and 10 bases from J, the gap between germline ends came to 17 bases.

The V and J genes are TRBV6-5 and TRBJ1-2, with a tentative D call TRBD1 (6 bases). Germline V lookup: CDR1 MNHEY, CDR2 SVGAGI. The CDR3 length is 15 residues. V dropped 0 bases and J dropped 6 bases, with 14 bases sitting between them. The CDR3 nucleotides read TGTGCCAGCAGTTACTCCTGGACCTCAGGGGATGGCTACACCTTC. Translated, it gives CASSYSWTSGDGYTF.

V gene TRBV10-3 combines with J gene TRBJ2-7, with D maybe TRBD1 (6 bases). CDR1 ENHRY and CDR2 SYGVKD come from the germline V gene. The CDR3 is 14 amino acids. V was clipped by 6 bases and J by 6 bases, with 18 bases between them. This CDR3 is CAIRAPDSASEQYF. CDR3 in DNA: TGTGCCATCAGGGCCCCGGACAGTGCATCCGAGCAGTACTTC.

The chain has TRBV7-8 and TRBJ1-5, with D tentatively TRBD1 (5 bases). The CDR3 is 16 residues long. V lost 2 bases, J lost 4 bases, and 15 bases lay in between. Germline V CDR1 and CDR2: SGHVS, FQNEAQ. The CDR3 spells CASSLLRQGGNQPQHF. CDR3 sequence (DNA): TGTGCCAGCAGCTTACTGAGGCAGGGAGGTAATCAGCCCCAGCATTTT.

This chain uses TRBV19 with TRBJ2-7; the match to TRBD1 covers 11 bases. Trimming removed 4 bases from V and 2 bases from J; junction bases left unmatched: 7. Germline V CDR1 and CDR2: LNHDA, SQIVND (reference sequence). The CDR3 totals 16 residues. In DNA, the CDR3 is TGTGCCAGTAGTAACATCGGGGACAGGGGGACCTACGAGCAGTACTTC. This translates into CASSNIGDRGTYEQYF.

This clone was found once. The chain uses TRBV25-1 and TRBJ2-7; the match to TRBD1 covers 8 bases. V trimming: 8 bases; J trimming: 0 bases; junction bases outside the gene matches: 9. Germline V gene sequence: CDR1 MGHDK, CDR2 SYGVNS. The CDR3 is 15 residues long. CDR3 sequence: CASATGAHLSYEQYF. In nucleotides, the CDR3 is TGTGCCAGCGCGACAGGGGCGCACCTCTCCTACGAGCAGTACTTC.

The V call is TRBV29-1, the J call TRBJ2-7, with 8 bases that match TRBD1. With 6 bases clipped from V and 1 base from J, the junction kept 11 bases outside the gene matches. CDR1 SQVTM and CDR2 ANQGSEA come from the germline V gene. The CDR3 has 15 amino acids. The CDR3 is CSVGLHGTGSYEQYF. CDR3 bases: TGCAGCGTCGGATTGCACGGGACAGGTTCCTACGAGCAGTACTTC.

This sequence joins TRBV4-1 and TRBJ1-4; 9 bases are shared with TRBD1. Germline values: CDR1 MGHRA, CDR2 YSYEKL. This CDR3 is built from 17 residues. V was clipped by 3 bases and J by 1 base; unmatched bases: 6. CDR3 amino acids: CASSHGTGWGTNEKLFF. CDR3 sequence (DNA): TGCGCCAGCAGCCATGGGACAGGGTGGGGAACTAATGAAAAACTGTTTTTT.

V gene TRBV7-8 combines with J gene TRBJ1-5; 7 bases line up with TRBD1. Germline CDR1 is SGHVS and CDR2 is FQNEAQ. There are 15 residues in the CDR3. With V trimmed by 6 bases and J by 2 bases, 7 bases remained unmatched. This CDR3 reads CASRLRQGGNQPQHF. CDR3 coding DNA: TGTGCCAGCAGACTTCGGCAGGGGGGCAATCAGCCCCAGCATTTT.

CDR3 region: CASSEWDRGPFEAFF. As DNA, the CDR3 is TGTGCCAGCAGTGAGTGGGACAGGGGGCCTTTTGAAGCTTTCTTT. The rearrangement links TRBV6-1 to TRBJ1-1; 12 bases are shared with TRBD1. The CDR3 totals 15 residues. Germline V CDR1 and CDR2: MNHNS, SASEGT. J gave up 7 bases and V 3 bases, and 6 bases lay outside the gene matches.

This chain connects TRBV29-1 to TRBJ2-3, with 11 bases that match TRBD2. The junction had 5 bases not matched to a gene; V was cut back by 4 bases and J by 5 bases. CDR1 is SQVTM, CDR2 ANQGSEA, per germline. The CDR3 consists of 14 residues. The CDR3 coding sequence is TGCAGCGTTGCCGGACTAGCGGGCTTAGATACGCAGTATTTT. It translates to CSVAGLAGLDTQYF.

In DNA, the CDR3 is TGTGCCAGCAGTTTGGAAGGGATTCTCAGGGGTGACAATCAGCCCCAGCATTTT. It is translated as CASSLEGILRGDNQPQHF. The chain joins TRBV27 to TRBJ1-5; weak D call: TRBD1 (6 bases). Germline CDR1 and CDR2: MNHEY and SMNVEV (reference sequence). This CDR3 has 18 amino acids. Trimming took off 3 bases at V and 3 bases at J, with 21 bases between the two ends.

The CDR3 sequence is CASSPGTGVKEGNTIYF. The DNA of the CDR3 is TGTGCCAGCAGTCCGGGGACAGGGGTCAAAGAAGGAAACACCATATATTTT. The chain uses TRBV28 and TRBJ1-3, with 10 bases matching TRBD1. The CDR3 spans 17 residues. The V and J ends lost 5 bases and 4 bases, in that order; junction bases with no gene match: 11. Germline CDR1 reads MDHEN; CDR2 reads SYDVKM.

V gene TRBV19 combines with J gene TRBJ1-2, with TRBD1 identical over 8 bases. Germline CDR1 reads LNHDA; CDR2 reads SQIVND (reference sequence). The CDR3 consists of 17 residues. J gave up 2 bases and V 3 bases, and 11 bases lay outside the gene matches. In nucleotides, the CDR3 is TGTGCCAGTAGTATCAGCCCCGCAGGGGGCGTAAACTATGGCTACACCTTC. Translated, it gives CASSISPAGGVNYGYTF.

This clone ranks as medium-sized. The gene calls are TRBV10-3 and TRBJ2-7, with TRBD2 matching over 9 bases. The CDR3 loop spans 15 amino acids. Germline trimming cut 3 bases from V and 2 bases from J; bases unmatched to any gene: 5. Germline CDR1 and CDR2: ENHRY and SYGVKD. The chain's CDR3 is CAISDFGGRAYEQYF. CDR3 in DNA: TGTGCCATCAGTGATTTTGGCGGGAGGGCCTACGAGCAGTACTTC.

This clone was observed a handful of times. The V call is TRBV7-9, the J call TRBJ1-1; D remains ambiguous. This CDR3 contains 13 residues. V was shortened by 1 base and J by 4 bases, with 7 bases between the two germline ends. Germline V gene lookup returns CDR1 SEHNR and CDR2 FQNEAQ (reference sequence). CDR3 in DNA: TGTGCCAGCAGCTTAGGACTCACCACTGAAGCTTTCTTT. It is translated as CASSLGLTTEAFF.

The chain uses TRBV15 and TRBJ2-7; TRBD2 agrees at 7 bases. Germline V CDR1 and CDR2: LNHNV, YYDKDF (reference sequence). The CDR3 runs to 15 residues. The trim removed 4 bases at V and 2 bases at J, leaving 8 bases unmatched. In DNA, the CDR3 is TGTGCCACCAGCACCACAGCGGGAAGGGCCTACGAGCAGTACTTC. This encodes CATSTTAGRAYEQYF.

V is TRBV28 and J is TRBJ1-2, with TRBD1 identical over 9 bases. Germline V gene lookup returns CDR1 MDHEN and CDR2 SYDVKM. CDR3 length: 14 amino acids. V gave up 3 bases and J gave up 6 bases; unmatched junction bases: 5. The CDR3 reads CASSFGDRVNGYTF. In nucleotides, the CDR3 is TGTGCCAGCAGTTTCGGGGACAGGGTAAATGGCTACACCTTC.

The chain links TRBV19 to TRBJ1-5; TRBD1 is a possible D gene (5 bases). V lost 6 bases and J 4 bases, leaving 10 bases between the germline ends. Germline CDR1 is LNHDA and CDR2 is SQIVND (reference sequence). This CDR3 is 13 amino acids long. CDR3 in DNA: TGTGCCAGTAGGATGGGGGGGAATCAGCCCCAGCATTTT. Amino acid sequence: CASRMGGNQPQHF. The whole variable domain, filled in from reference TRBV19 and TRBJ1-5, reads DGGITQSPKYLFRKEGQNVTLSCEQNLNHDAMYWYRQDPGQGLRLIYYSQIVNDFQKGDIAEGYSVSREKKESFPLTVTSAQKNPTAFYLCASRMGGNQPQHFGDGTRLSIL.